This TCR beta chain stems from a study of T-cell memory formation after mild COVID-19. Study-level points and caveats: Later expanders leaned toward CD4+, whereas clones contracting from day 15 to 85 were balanced CD4/CD8.

V gave up 3 bases and J gave up 2 bases; unmatched junction bases: 10. CDR3 length: 17 residues. Germline V gives CDR1 SGDLS, CDR2 YYNGEE. Using its own MiXCR run on the 5' RACE reads, TCRdb lists one record per CDR3 protein. Counted here are some 49,000 distinct CDR3 sequences, 25% to 35% occurring once; the ten biggest clones make up just under 45%. This clonotype was detected many times. What it binds is unknown. Sequenced sample: PBMCs or a T cell subset sorted from them (not recorded which). The TCR originated in a man younger than 35 who had mild COVID-19 (a few samples of this study predate the infection). Cell type and time point are not known. The chain couples TRBV9 to TRBJ2-3, with TRBD2 matching over 9 bases. The CDR3 DNA sequence: TGTGCCAGCAGCGCTTCTTCCGGGACTAGCCCCACAGATACGCAGTATTTT. Its protein is CASSASSGTSPTDTQYF.